Below are 5 T cell receptor beta chains sequenced from a single sample in a study of blood T cell repertoires in COVID-19. Libraries were prepared by immunoSEQ multiplex PCR; TCRdb keeps only in-frame clonotypes and omits some of them. The table includes 130,000 or so clones, roughly 79% detected once. Sequenced sample: peripheral blood. These receptors came from a human donor in a cohort sampled during active COVID-19.

The J gene is TRBJ2-7, the V gene TRBV13, with 11 bases identical to TRBD2. CDR1 and CDR2 from the germline V gene are PRHDT and FYEKMQ (reference sequence). There are 13 residues in the CDR3. V was pared by 5 bases and J by 5 bases, with 2 bases of the junction left unmatched. The CDR3 loop is CASSEGLADEQYF. DNA of the CDR3: TGTGCCAGCAGCGAGGGACTAGCGGACGAGCAGTACTTC.

The genes are TRBV5-1 and TRBJ1-2; D might be TRBD1 (6 bases). There are 14 residues in the CDR3. Trimming shortened V by 1 base and J by 3 bases, and 10 bases separated the two germline ends. The germline V gene encodes CDR1 SGHRS and CDR2 YFSETQ. The CDR3 spells CASSLKTGYYGYTF. The CDR3 nucleotides are TGCGCCAGCAGCTTGAAGACAGGTTACTATGGCTACACCTTC.

This chain connects TRBV11-2 to TRBJ1-2; D gene ambiguous. The V gene's germline CDR1 is SGHAT and CDR2 FQNNGV. With 2 bases removed from V and 3 bases from J, the gap between germline ends came to 10 bases. The CDR3 covers 14 residues. The CDR3 reads CASSLRTGDYGYTF. The CDR3 DNA sequence: TGTGCCAGCAGCTTACGGACGGGAGACTATGGCTACACCTTC. Drawing the rest from reference TRBV11-2 and TRBJ1-2, the complete variable domain is EAGVAQSPRYKIIEKRQSVAFWCNPISGHATLYWYQQILGQGPKLLIQFQNNGVVDDSQLPKDRFSAERLKGVDSTLKIQPAKLEDSAVYLCASSLRTGDYGYTFGSGTRLTVV.

This rearrangement joins TRBV2 to TRBJ1-5; D call uncertain. V was shortened by 4 bases and J by 9 bases, with 19 bases between the two germline ends. The CDR3 totals 15 residues. The germline CDR1 and CDR2 sequences are SNHLY and FYNNEI. The CDR3: CASSGEASMVGPQHF. The DNA for the CDR3 is TGTGCCAGCAGTGGTGAGGCGTCGATGGTCGGGCCCCAGCATTTT.

In its sample, this clone was seen once. V is TRBV7-6 and J is TRBJ2-5, with a weak D call TRBD2 (7 bases). From germline, CDR1 is SGHVS and CDR2 FNYEAQ. V was clipped by 5 bases and J by 5 bases, with 15 bases between them. The CDR3 extends over 14 amino acids. CDR3 in DNA: TGTGCCAGCAGCGCTACCAGGGGAGGGGAGACCCAGTACTTC. Its translation is CASSATRGGETQYF.